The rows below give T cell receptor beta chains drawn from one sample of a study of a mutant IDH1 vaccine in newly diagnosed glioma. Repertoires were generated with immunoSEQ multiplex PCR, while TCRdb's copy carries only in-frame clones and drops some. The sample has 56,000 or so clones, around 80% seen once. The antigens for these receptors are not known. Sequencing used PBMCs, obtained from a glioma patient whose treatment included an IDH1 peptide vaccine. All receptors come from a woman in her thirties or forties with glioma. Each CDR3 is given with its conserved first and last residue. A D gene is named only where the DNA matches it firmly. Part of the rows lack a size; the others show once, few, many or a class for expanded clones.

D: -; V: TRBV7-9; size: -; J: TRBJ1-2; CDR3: CASSFADVVYTF; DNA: TGTGCCAGCAGCTTTGCGGACGTGGTCTACACCTTC
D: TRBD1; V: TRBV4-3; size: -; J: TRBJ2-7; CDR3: CASSLGQGPPYEQYF; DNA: TGCGCCAGCAGCCTAGGACAGGGGCCTCCCTACGAGCAGTACTTC
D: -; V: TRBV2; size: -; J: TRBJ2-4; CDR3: CASSEQGNIQYF; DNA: TGTGCCAGCAGTGAACAGGGAAACATTCAGTACTTC
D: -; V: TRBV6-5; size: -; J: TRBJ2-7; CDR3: CASSLDTSYEQYF; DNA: TGTGCCAGCAGCCTGGACACCTCCTACGAGCAGTACTTC
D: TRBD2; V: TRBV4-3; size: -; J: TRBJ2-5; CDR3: CASSQDPSGAETQYF; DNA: TGCGCCAGCAGCCAAGACCCTAGCGGGGCTGAGACCCAGTACTTC
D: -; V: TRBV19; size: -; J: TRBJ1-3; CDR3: CASSIVPGGNTIYF; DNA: TGTGCCAGTAGTATCGTCCCTGGGGGAAACACCATATATTTT
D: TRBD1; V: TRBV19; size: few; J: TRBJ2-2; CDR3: CASSSGQGAHGELFF; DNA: TGTGCCAGTAGTAGCGGACAGGGGGCGCACGGGGAGCTGTTTTTT
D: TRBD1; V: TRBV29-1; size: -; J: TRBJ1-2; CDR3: CSVELGQPWTF; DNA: TGCAGCGTTGAGCTGGGACAGCCGTGGACCTTC
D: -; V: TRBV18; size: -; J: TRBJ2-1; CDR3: CASSPRPLSSYNEQFF; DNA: TGTGCCAGCTCACCACGTCCCTTAAGCTCCTACAATGAGCAGTTCTTC
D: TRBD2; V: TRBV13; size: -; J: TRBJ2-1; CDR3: CASSSERGGINEQFF; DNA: TGTGCCAGCAGCTCCGAGCGGGGGGGCATCAATGAGCAGTTCTTC
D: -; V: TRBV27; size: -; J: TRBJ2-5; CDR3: CASSSWTEETQYF; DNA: TGTGCCAGCAGTTCTTGGACAGAAGAGACCCAGTACTTC
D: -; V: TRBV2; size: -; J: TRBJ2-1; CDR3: CASTDPRGSNEQFF; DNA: TGTGCCAGCACCGACCCGAGGGGGAGCAATGAGCAGTTCTTC
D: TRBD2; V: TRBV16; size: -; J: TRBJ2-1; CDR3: CASSLGWAGGPGEQFF; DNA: TGTGCCAGCAGCCTCGGCTGGGCGGGGGGGCCGGGTGAGCAGTTCTTC
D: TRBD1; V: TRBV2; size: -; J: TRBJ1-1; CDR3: CASTDRANTEAFF; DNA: TGTGCCAGCACCGACAGGGCGAACACTGAAGCTTTCTTT
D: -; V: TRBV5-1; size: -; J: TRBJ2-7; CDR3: CASSLVPGSQVPYEQYF; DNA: TGCGCCAGCAGCTTGGTCCCAGGGTCTCAGGTCCCCTACGAGCAGTACTTC
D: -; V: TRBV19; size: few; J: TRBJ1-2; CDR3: CASSQLGGDGYTF; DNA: TGTGCCAGTAGCCAGCTGGGAGGAGACGGCTACACCTTC
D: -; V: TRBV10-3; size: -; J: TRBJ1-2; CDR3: CAIRERGYTF; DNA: TGTGCCATCAGAGAAAGAGGCTACACCTTC
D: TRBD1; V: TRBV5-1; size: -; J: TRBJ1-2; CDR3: CASSRMDREDGYTF; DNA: TGCGCCAGCAGCCGTATGGACAGGGAAGATGGCTACACCTTC
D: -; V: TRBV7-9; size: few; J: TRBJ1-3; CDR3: CASSLAGSGNTIYF; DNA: TGTGCCAGCAGCTTAGCGGGCTCTGGAAACACCATATATTTT
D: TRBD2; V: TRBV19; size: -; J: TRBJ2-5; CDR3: CASSIASGGQETQYF; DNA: TGTGCCAGTAGTATAGCTAGCGGGGGACAAGAGACCCAGTACTTC
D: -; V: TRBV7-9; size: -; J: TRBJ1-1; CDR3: CASSLVGGMEAFF; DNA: TGTGCCAGCAGCTTAGTAGGGGGAATGGAAGCTTTCTTT
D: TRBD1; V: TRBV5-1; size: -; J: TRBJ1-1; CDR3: CASSSLQTGGPGNTEAFF; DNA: TGCGCCAGCAGCTCCCTCCAGACAGGGGGCCCCGGGAACACTGAAGCTTTCTTT
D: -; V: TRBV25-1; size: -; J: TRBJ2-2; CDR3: CASSDFSDTGELFF; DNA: TGTGCCAGCAGTGACTTCTCGGACACCGGGGAGCTGTTTTTT
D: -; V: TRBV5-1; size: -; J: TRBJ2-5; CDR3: CASSLADAGVETQYF; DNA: TGCGCCAGCAGCTTGGCCGATGCCGGAGTAGAGACCCAGTACTTC
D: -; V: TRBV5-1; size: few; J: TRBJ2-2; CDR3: CASSPGHTTGELFF; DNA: TGCGCCAGCAGTCCAGGACACACCACCGGGGAGCTGTTTTTT
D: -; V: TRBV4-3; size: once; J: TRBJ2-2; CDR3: CASSQEQGTGELFF; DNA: TGCGCCAGCAGCCAAGAGCAAGGCACCGGGGAGCTGTTTTTT